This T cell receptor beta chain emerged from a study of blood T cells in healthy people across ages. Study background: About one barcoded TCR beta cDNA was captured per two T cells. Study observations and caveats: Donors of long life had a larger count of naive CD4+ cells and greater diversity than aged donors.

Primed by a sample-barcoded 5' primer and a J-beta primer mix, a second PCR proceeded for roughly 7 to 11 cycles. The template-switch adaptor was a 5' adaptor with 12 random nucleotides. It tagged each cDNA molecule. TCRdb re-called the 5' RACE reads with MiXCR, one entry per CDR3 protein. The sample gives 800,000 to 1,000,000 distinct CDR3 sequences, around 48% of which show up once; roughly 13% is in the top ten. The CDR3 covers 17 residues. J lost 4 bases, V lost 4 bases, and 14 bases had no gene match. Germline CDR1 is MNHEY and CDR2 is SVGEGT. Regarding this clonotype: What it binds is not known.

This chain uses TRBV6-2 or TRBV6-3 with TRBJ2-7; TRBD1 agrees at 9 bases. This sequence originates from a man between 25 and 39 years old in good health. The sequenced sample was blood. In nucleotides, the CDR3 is TGTGCCAGCAGTTCCCCGACGGACGGGACAGGGTTGTACGAGCAGTACTTC. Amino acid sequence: CASSSPTDGTGLYEQYF.